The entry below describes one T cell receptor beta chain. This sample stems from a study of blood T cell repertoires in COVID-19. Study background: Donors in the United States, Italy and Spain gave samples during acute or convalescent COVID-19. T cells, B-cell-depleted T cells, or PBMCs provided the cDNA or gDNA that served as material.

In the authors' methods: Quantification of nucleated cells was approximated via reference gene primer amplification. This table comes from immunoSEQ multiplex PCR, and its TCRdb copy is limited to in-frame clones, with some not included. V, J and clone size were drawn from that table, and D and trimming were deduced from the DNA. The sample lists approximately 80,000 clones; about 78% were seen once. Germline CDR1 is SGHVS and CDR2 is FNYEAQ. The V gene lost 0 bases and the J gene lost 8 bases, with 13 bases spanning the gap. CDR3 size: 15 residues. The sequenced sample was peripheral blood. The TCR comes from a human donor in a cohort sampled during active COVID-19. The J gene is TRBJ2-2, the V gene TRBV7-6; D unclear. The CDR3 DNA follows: TGTGCCAGCAGCTTAGCCCCCGCGAACTGGGGGGAGCTGTTTTTT. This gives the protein CASSLAPANWGELFF.